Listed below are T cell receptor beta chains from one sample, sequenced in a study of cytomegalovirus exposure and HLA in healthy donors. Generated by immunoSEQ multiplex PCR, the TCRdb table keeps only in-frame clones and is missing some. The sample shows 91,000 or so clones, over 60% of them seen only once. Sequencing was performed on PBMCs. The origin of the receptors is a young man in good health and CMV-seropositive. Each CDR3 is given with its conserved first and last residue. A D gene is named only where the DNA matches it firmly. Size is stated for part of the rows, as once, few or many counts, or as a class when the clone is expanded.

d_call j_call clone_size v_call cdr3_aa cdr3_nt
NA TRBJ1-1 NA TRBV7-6 CASSWGRQELGAEAFF TGTGCCAGCAGCTGGGGCCGACAGGAGCTTGGGGCTGAAGCTTTCTTT
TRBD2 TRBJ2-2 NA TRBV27 CASSLGVEAGGTGELFF TGTGCCAGCAGTTTGGGGGTCGAGGCGGGGGGCACCGGGGAGCTGTTTTTT
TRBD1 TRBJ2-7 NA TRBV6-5 CASSATGDLEQYF TGTGCCAGCAGTGCCACAGGGGACCTCGAGCAGTACTTC
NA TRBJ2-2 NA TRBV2 CASSGSGPSGGELFF TGTGCCAGCAGTGGTTCAGGGCCTTCGGGCGGGGAGCTGTTTTTT
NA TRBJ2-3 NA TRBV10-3 CAISDRDTQYF TGTGCCATCAGTGACCGAGATACGCAGTATTTT
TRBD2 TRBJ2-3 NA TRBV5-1 CASSLKASGDTDTQYF TGCGCCAGCAGCTTGAAGGCTAGCGGGGACACAGATACGCAGTATTTT
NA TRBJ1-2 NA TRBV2 CASSSTRDFRGYTF TGTGCCAGCAGTTCAACTCGGGATTTTCGGGGCTACACCTTC
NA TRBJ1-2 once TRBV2 CASTQDSYYGYTF TGTGCCAGCACTCAGGACAGTTACTATGGCTACACCTTC
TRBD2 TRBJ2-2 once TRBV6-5 CASSWTSGSTGELFF TGTGCCAGCAGTTGGACTAGCGGGAGCACCGGGGAGCTGTTTTTT
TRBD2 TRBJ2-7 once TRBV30 CAWGGVAGKRAYEQYF TGTGCCTGGGGGGGGGTAGCGGGAAAGCGGGCTTACGAGCAGTACTTC
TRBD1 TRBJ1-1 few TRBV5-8 CASSLTGGTLAFF TGTGCCAGCAGCCTGACAGGGGGAACGCTAGCTTTCTTT
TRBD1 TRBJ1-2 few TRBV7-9 CASSLVDREGYTF TGTGCCAGCAGCTTAGTAGACAGGGAGGGCTACACCTTC
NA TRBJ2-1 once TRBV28 CAAISPSSYNEQFF TGTGCCGCCATAAGTCCGAGCTCCTACAATGAGCAGTTCTTC